This TCR beta chain was found in a study of shared clonotypes between healthy human individuals. Assay used: immunoSEQ multiplex PCR; TCRdb lists only in-frame clones, some missing. The repertoire holds about 1 million clones, 60% to 80% seen once, with 1.5% in the top ten. Germline CDR1 and CDR2: MNHNS and SASEGT. Germline trimming cut 6 bases from V and 6 bases from J; bases unmatched to any gene: 17. The CDR3 length is 18 residues. The chain links TRBV6-1 to TRBJ2-2; TRBD2 agrees at 9 bases. The receptor's source is a young man in good health. Sample: memory CD4+ T cells sorted from blood. Subset specified: CD45RA-negative fraction. CDR3 residues: CASSEPGLRGGPAGELFF. For the CDR3, the DNA is TGTGCCAGCAGCGAACCAGGGTTGCGGGGGGGCCCGGCCGGGGAGCTGTTTTTT.